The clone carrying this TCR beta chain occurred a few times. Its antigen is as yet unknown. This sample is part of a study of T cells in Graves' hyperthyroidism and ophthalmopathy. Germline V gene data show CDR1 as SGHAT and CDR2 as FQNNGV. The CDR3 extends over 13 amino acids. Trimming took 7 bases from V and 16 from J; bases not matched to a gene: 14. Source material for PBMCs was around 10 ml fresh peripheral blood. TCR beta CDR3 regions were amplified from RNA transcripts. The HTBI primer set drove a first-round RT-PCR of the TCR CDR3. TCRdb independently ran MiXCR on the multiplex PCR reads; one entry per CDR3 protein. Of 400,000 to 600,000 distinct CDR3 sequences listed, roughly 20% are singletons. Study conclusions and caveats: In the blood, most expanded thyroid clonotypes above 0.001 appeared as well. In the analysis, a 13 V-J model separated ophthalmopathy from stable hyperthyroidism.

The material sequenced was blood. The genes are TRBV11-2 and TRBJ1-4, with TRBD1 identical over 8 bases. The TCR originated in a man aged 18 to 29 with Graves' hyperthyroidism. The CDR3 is CASTDRGPQGKFF. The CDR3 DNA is TGTGCCAGCACCGACAGGGGCCCACAAGGGAAGTTTTTT.